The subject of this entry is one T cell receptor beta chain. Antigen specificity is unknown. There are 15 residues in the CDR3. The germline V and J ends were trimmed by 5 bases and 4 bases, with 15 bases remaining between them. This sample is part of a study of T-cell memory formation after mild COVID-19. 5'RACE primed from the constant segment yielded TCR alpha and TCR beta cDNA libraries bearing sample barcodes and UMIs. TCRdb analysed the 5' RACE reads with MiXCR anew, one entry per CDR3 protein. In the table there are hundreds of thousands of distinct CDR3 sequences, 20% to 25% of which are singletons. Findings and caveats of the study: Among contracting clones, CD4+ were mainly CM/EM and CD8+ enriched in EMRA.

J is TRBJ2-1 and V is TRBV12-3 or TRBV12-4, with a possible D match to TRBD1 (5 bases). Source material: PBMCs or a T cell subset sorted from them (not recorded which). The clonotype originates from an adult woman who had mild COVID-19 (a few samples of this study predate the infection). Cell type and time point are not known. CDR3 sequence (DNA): TGTGCCAGCAGTGTTGACAGTCAATCTTACAATGAGCAGTTCTTC. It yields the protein CASSVDSQSYNEQFF.